The 23 T cell receptor beta chains in this list originate from one sample, sequenced in a study of T cell responses to AZD1222 COVID-19 vaccine. The protocol was immunoSEQ multiplex PCR, while the TCRdb copy is restricted to in-frame clones and leaves out a portion. This table has approximately 92,000 clones, about 90% appearing once. The sample was peripheral blood, taken on day 0 of AZD1222 vaccination. The origin of the receptors is an adult in good health.

In this sample, this clone turned up a few times. The chain links TRBV2 to TRBJ2-7; TRBD2 matches 7 bases. V dropped 3 bases and J dropped 2; count of bases not matched to a gene: 1. CDR1 and CDR2 (germline): SNHLY, FYNNEI. The CDR3 runs to 13 residues. CDR3 nucleotides: TGTGCCAGCAGTGAGGCGGGGGCCTACGAGCAGTACTTC. Its protein product is CASSEAGAYEQYF.

This chain links TRBV3-1 (or the pseudogene TRBV3-2) with TRBJ2-3; 11 bases are a match to TRBD2. CDR3 size: 15 residues. The ends lost 11 bases at V and 4 bases at J; junction bases unmatched: 11. Germline CDR1 LGHDT, CDR2 YNNKEL (reference sequence). This CDR3 is CASKGGTSGSDTQYF. CDR3 DNA: TGTGCCTCGAAAGGGGGGACTAGCGGTTCAGATACGCAGTATTTT.

This clone has a handful of counts. The genes are TRBV7-2 and TRBJ1-6; D possibly corresponds to TRBD1 (6 bases). The CDR3 runs to 14 residues. V lost 1 base and J lost 11, with 12 bases in between. Germline loops: CDR1 SGHTA, CDR2 FQGNSA. CDR3 sequence reads: CASSLGVEGAPLHF. The CDR3 DNA follows: TGTGCCAGCAGCTTAGGAGTTGAGGGGGCACCCCTCCACTTT.

The chain employs TRBV12-5 and TRBJ1-2; TRBD1 agrees at 8 bases. Germline V gene lookup returns CDR1 LGHNT and CDR2 FRNRAP. CDR3 length: 15 amino acids. J lost 8 bases, V lost 0 bases, and 8 bases had no gene match. DNA for the CDR3: TGTGCTAGTGGTTTGGTAGGCAGGGGGCAGGAGGGCTACACCTTC. Protein: CASGLVGRGQEGYTF.

CDR3 loop: CASSQDSGGADYGYTF. The CDR3 DNA follows: TGTGCCAGCAGCCAAGATAGTGGGGGCGCCGACTATGGCTACACCTTC. This sequence joins TRBV4-2 and TRBJ1-2; a weak D match, TRBD1 (6 bases). Per germline, CDR1 LGHNA and CDR2 YNFKEQ. The CDR3 covers 16 residues. V lost 0 bases and J lost 3, with 14 bases in between.

The rearrangement uses TRBV19 and TRBJ2-7; D might be TRBD1 (6 bases). V shed 4 bases and J shed 2 bases, with 9 bases lying between them. The CDR3 extends over 13 amino acids. The germline V gene has CDR1 LNHDA and CDR2 SQIVND (reference sequence). Written as DNA, the CDR3 is TGTGCCAGTAGTAGGACAGTTACCTACGAGCAGTACTTC. Encoded protein: CASSRTVTYEQYF.

V usage is TRBV19 and J usage is TRBJ1-5; D unresolved. CDR1 and CDR2 from the germline V gene are LNHDA and SQIVND (reference sequence). This CDR3 comprises 14 residues. V dropped 3 bases and J dropped 0 bases, with 6 bases sitting between them. This chain's CDR3 is CASSIVGSNQPQHF. The CDR3, as DNA: TGTGCCAGTAGTATTGTTGGTAGCAATCAGCCCCAGCATTTT. Filled out from reference TRBV19 and TRBJ1-5, the complete variable domain reads DGGITQSPKYLFRKEGQNVTLSCEQNLNHDAMYWYRQDPGQGLRLIYYSQIVNDFQKGDIAEGYSVSREKKESFPLTVTSAQKNPTAFYLCASSIVGSNQPQHFGDGTRLSIL.

This chain connects TRBV5-6 to TRBJ1-1; tentative D call: TRBD1 (5 bases). The CDR3 extends over 13 amino acids. Germline CDR1 reads SGHDT; CDR2 reads YYEEEE. V lost 3 bases and J lost 7, with 13 bases in between. The CDR3 spells CASSYGRDSEAFF. CDR3 DNA sequence: TGTGCCAGCAGCTACGGCAGAGACAGTGAAGCTTTCTTT.

This chain links TRBV18 with TRBJ2-3, with D unresolved. The CDR3 is 13 residues long. V lost 3 bases and J lost 4, with 8 bases in between. CDR1 KGHSH and CDR2 LQKENI come from the germline V gene. The CDR3 loop reads CASSPGDSDTQYF. In nucleotides, the CDR3 is TGTGCCAGCTCACCTGGAGACTCAGATACGCAGTATTTT. Full variable domain (missing parts from reference TRBV18 and TRBJ2-3): NAGVMQNPRHLVRRRGQEARLRCSPMKGHSHVYWYRQLPEEGLKFMVYLQKENIIDESGMPKERFSAEFPKEGPSILRIQQVVRGDSAAYFCASSPGDSDTQYFGPGTRLTVL.

The V call is TRBV28, the J call TRBJ1-2; 9 nucleotides match TRBD1. The CDR3 covers 14 residues. Germline V gives CDR1 MDHEN, CDR2 SYDVKM. With V trimmed by 6 bases and J by 5 bases, 7 bases remained unmatched. CDR3 region: CASSPGTGSYGYTF. The CDR3 DNA is TGTGCCAGCAGCCCCGGGACAGGGAGTTATGGCTACACCTTC.

The chain joins TRBV19 to TRBJ1-5, with a weak D call TRBD1 (6 bases). Trimming took 1 base from V and 3 from J, leaving 13 bases between them. The CDR3 length is 16 residues. Germline CDR1 is LNHDA and CDR2 is SQIVND (reference sequence). The CDR3 loop is CASSIGKGGVNQPQHF. CDR3 bases: TGTGCCAGTAGTATAGGTAAAGGGGGAGTCAATCAGCCCCAGCATTTT.

V gene TRBV13 combines with J gene TRBJ2-1; no reliable D call. Trimming pared 4 bases from V and 6 bases from J, leaving 10 bases between. The CDR3 is 13 residues long. The germline gives CDR1 PRHDT, CDR2 FYEKMQ (reference sequence). The CDR3 loop is CASSSPQRNEQFF. CDR3 DNA sequence: TGTGCCAGCAGCTCCCCGCAGCGCAATGAGCAGTTCTTC.

The table lists this clone with a count of one. This sequence joins TRBV30 and TRBJ2-1; 7 bases agree with TRBD1. This CDR3 has 14 amino acids. V gave up 4 bases and J gave up 2 bases; unmatched junction bases: 5. Germline V gene data show CDR1 as GTSNPN and CDR2 as SVGIG (reference sequence). For the CDR3, the DNA is TGTGCCTGGACCGACAGGGCCCCCTACAATGAGCAGTTCTTC. Protein: CAWTDRAPYNEQFF. Full variable domain (remainder filled in from reference TRBV30 and TRBJ2-1): SQTIHQWPATLVQPVGSPLSLECTVEGTSNPNLYWYRQAAGRGLQLLFYSVGIGQISSEVPQNLSASRPQDRQFILSSKKLLLSDSGFYLCAWTDRAPYNEQFFGPGTRLTVL.

This chain joins TRBV11-2 and TRBJ2-5; D uncertain. CDR1 SGHAT and CDR2 FQNNGV come from the germline V gene. V was shortened by 1 base and J by 5 bases, with 8 bases between the two germline ends. CDR3 size: 13 residues. CDR3 DNA: TGTGCCAGCAGCTTAGGACCCGGGGAGACCCAGTACTTC. This sequence encodes CASSLGPGETQYF.

The chain employs TRBV19 and TRBJ1-1; 8 positions agree with TRBD1. This CDR3 comprises 15 residues. The junction had 9 bases not matched to a gene; V was cut back by 5 bases and J by 4 bases. Germline CDR1 LNHDA, CDR2 SQIVND (reference sequence). The CDR3 nucleotides are TGTGCCAGTAGTGCCGACAGGGGAGGGTTCACTGAAGCTTTCTTT. Translation: CASSADRGGFTEAFF. The complete variable domain, with remaining parts taken from reference TRBV19 and TRBJ1-1, reads DGGITQSPKYLFRKEGQNVTLSCEQNLNHDAMYWYRQDPGQGLRLIYYSQIVNDFQKGDIAEGYSVSREKKESFPLTVTSAQKNPTAFYLCASSADRGGFTEAFFGQGTRLTVV.

The CDR3 spells CASSFSTSNGGYTF. The CDR3 DNA is TGTGCCAGCAGCTTCTCCACGTCTAATGGTGGCTACACCTTC. This sequence joins TRBV7-9 and TRBJ1-2, with no clear D. Germline assignment: CDR1 SEHNR and CDR2 FQNEAQ (reference sequence). Trimming removed 3 bases from V and 7 bases from J, with 15 bases in between. This CDR3 has 14 residues.

The J gene is TRBJ1-6, the V gene TRBV11-2, with D possibly being TRBD1 (5 bases). Looked up from germline, CDR1 is SGHAT and CDR2 is FQNNGV. The CDR3 runs 12 residues. V was trimmed by 3 bases and J by 10 bases, leaving 7 bases between them. CDR3 amino acids: CASSFRGSPLHF. The CDR3 nucleotides read TGTGCCAGCAGCTTCCGGGGCTCACCCCTCCACTTT.

The chain recombines TRBV3-1 (or the pseudogene TRBV3-2) with TRBJ2-3; 8 bases line up with TRBD2. After removal of 4 bases from V and 6 bases from J, the junction contained 9 bases not matched to a gene. Germline CDR1 LGHDT, CDR2 YNNKEL (reference sequence). There are 15 residues in the CDR3. The CDR3: CASSLTSGGGDTQYF. Written as DNA, the CDR3 is TGTGCCAGCAGCCTAACGAGCGGGGGAGGGGATACGCAGTATTTT.

This clone occurred a few times. The chain joins TRBV18 to TRBJ1-1, with TRBD1 as a possible D gene (6 bases). Germline CDR1 reads KGHSH; CDR2 reads LQKENI. V lost 1 base and J 1 base, leaving 7 bases between the germline ends. The CDR3 has 14 residues. The CDR3, as DNA: TGTGCCAGCTCACCACAACAGGGGAACACTGAAGCTTTCTTT. Protein: CASSPQQGNTEAFF. Full variable domain (remainder filled in from reference TRBV18 and TRBJ1-1): NAGVMQNPRHLVRRRGQEARLRCSPMKGHSHVYWYRQLPEEGLKFMVYLQKENIIDESGMPKERFSAEFPKEGPSILRIQQVVRGDSAAYFCASSPQQGNTEAFFGQGTRLTVV.

The rearrangement uses TRBV12-5 and TRBJ1-2; D is unclear. Germline V gene data show CDR1 as LGHNT and CDR2 as FRNRAP. This CDR3 is 16 amino acids long. Trimming removed 2 bases from V and 6 bases from J, with 19 bases in between. The CDR3 DNA sequence: TGTGCTAGTGGTTTGTCAATGGCCTCCCTAGCTAATGGCTACACCTTC. Protein sequence: CASGLSMASLANGYTF.

The sample holds one count of this clone. The J gene is TRBJ2-7, the V gene TRBV21-1; TRBD2, as called in the table, went unchecked against the DNA. TRBV21-1 is a pseudogene. The CDR3 consists of 17 residues. CDR3 loop: CASSTGGESGQPYEQYV. The CDR3 DNA reads TGTGCCAGCAGCACGGGGGGGGAATCGGGACAGCCTTACGAGCAGTACGTC.

The gene calls are TRBV2 and TRBJ1-1; D is uncertain. The CDR3 consists of 14 residues. Germline values: CDR1 SNHLY, CDR2 FYNNEI. V lost 8 bases and J lost 0, with 13 bases in between. The CDR3 bases are TGTGCCAGCCTCTTATCCCGCTTGAACACTGAAGCTTTCTTT. Protein sequence: CASLLSRLNTEAFF.

The chain is built from TRBV2 and TRBJ1-6, with 10 nucleotides matching TRBD1. J gave up 8 bases and V 5 bases, and 12 bases lay outside the gene matches. The CDR3 covers 17 residues. In germline, CDR1 is SNHLY, CDR2 FYNNEI. In DNA, the CDR3 is TGTGCCAGCAGTACCCCTCAACTGGGACAGGGGTATTCACCCCTCCACTTT. It codes for CASSTPQLGQGYSPLHF. The full variable domain, with the rest looked up from reference TRBV2 and TRBJ1-6, is EPEVTQTPSHQVTQMGQEVILRCVPISNHLYFYWYRQILGQKVEFLVSFYNNEISEKSEIFDDQFSVERPDGSNFTLKIRSTKLEDSAMYFCASSTPQLGQGYSPLHFGNGTRLTVT.